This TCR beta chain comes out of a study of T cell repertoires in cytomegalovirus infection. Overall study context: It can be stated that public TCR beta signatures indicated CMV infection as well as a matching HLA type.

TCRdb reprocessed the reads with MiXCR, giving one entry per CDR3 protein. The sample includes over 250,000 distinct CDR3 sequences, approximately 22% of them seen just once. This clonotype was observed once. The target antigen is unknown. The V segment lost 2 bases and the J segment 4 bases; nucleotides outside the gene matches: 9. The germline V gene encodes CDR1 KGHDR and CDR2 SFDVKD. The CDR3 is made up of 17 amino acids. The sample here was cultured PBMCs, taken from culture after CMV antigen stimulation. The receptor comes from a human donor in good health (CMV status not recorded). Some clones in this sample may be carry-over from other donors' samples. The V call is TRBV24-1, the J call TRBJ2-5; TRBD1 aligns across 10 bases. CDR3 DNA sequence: TGTGCCACCAGTGATTCCATAGACAGGGGGCGCGGAGAGACCCAGTACTTC. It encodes CATSDSIDRGRGETQYF.